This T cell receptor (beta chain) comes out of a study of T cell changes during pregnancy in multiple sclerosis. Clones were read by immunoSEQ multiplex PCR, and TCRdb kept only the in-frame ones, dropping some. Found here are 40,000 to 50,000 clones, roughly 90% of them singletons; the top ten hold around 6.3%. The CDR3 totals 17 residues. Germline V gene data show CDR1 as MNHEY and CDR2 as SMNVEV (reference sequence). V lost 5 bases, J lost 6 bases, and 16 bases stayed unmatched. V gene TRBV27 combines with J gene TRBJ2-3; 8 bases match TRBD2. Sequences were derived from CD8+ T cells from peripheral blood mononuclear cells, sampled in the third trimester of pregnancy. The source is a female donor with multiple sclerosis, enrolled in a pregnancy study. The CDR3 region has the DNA TGTGCCAGCAGTCCCTATCCCGGGACTAGAATGATGGATACGCAGTATTTT. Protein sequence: CASSPYPGTRMMDTQYF.